The 3 T cell receptor beta chains below come from one sample, sequenced in a study of cytomegalovirus exposure and HLA in healthy donors. Researchers ran the PCR with 60 Vbeta and 13 Jbeta primers. TCRdb's copy holds only in-frame clones and misses some; the assay was immunoSEQ multiplex PCR. The sample has 72,000 or so clones, approximately 81% seen once; the top ten hold nearly 7.5%. Sequences were obtained from PBMCs. These receptors came from a woman aged 25 to 39 in good health and CMV-seropositive.

This clone was picked up one time. The rearrangement links TRBV7-3 to TRBJ2-5; the D gene is possibly TRBD2 (6 bases). This CDR3 is 14 amino acids long. Germline V gene lookup returns CDR1 SGHTA and CDR2 FQGTGA. V shed 5 bases and J shed 3 bases, with 13 bases lying between them. The CDR3 loop is CASSRRDPEETQYF. The CDR3 DNA reads as TGTGCCAGCAGCAGGAGGGATCCCGAAGAGACCCAGTACTTC.

This clone was counted a single time. The chain carries TRBV28 and TRBJ2-5; D ambiguous. From germline, CDR1 is MDHEN and CDR2 SYDVKM. The CDR3 consists of 13 residues. Between the trimmed V and J ends, which lost 10 bases and 5 bases, there was a span of 17 bases. CDR3 in amino acids: CATKRGDRETQYF. The CDR3 DNA follows: TGTGCCACCAAAAGAGGTGATCGGGAGACCCAGTACTTC.

The gene calls are TRBV28 and TRBJ2-5, with 7 bases aligning to TRBD2. Germline-derived CDR1 and CDR2 are MDHEN and SYDVKM. The CDR3 has 14 residues. Trimming cost V 5 bases and J 0 bases; bases outside gene matches: 3. Here the CDR3 DNA reads TGTGCCAGCAGTACCAGCGGGAACCAAGAGACCCAGTACTTC. Its protein product is CASSTSGNQETQYF.